This T cell receptor beta chain emerged from a study of CDR3 diversity in severe acne. From germline, CDR1 is MNHNS and CDR2 SASEGT. The CDR3 contains 13 residues. V was clipped by 7 bases and J by 4 bases, with 14 bases between them. TCRdb re-analysed the PCR reads in MiXCR, keeping a single row per CDR3 protein. The data show approximately 80,000 distinct CDR3 sequences, approximately 51% seen once. The origin of this receptor is a male donor in good health, without acne. This sequence joins TRBV6-1 and TRBJ2-7; D is unclear. The sample was blood. The CDR3 nucleotides are TGTGCCAGCACCGCTTCGACTGGTTACGAGCAGTACTTC. It codes for CASTASTGYEQYF.